These T cell receptor beta chains were read from a single sample in a study of neurological immune-mediated disorders. MiXCR, run by TCRdb on the 5' RACE reads, gives a single entry per CDR3 protein. The table records 40,000 to 45,000 distinct CDR3 sequences, approximately 11% of them present only once. Sequencing was carried out using PBMCs. These receptors originate from a female donor in good health. CDR3s include the opening cysteine and the closing phenylalanine or tryptophan. D genes are given only for firm matches. Expanded clones get a size class; other rows say once, few or many, or leave the size out.

clone_size d_call j_call v_call cdr3_nt cdr3_aa
few TRBD2 TRBJ2-7 TRBV5-1 TGCGCCAGCAGTGAGACTAGCGGCCGGCCCTACGAGCAGTACTTC CASSETSGRPYEQYF
many - TRBJ1-1 TRBV5-5 TGTGCCAGCAGCTTGGAGTGGGAGGTTGGCCTGGCTGAAGCTTTCTTT CASSLEWEVGLAEAFF
many - TRBJ2-7 TRBV20-1 TGCAGTGCCGGGGACCCCCGAAGCTCCTACGAGCAGTACTTC CSAGDPRSSYEQYF
many - TRBJ2-5 TRBV7-3 TGTGCCAGCAGCCCCAAGGGCGGGGTAGAGACCCAGTACTTC CASSPKGGVETQYF
few - TRBJ1-3 TRBV4-1 TGCGCCAGCAGCTCCCTTGCGACAGCGGGCTCTGGAAACACCATATATTTT CASSSLATAGSGNTIYF
many - TRBJ1-4 TRBV6-5 TGTGCCAGCAGTTCTGGTGTAGGGGCGGGTGAAAAACTGTTTTTT CASSSGVGAGEKLFF
many - TRBJ2-1 TRBV12-3/TRBV12-4 TGTGCCAGCAGTGGTGGCTCCTACAATGAGCAGTTCTTC CASSGGSYNEQFF
many - TRBJ2-1 TRBV20-1 TGCAGTGCCCGGCGGGGGCGAAGCTCCTACAATGAGCAGTTCTTC CSARRGRSSYNEQFF
many - TRBJ1-1 TRBV3-1 TGTGCCAGCAGCCAAGGGGCCTACACTGAAGCTTTCTTT CASSQGAYTEAFF
many - TRBJ1-2 TRBV7-9 TGTGCCAGCAATCGGGAGGCTGGCTACACCTTC CASNREAGYTF
- - TRBJ1-5 TRBV2 TGTGCCAGCAGTGGAACGGAGAGCAACCAGCCCCACCATTTT CASSGTESNQPHHF
many TRBD2 TRBJ2-1 TRBV5-1 TGCGCCAGCAATCCCAGCGGGACTAGCGGGGCCACATACAATGAGCAGTTCTTC CASNPSGTSGATYNEQFF
many TRBD2 TRBJ2-5 TRBV12-3/TRBV12-4 TGTGCCAGCAGTTGGGGACTAGCAGGAGAGACCCAGTACTTC CASSWGLAGETQYF
many - TRBJ1-6 TRBV7-3 TGTGCCAGCAGCTTAAATGGGGGACCTTTGGCACCCCTCCACTTT CASSLNGGPLAPLHF
many - TRBJ1-1 TRBV5-6 TGTGCCAGCAGCGTCGGACAGAGCAACACTGAAGCTTTCTTT CASSVGQSNTEAFF
many - TRBJ2-1 TRBV12-3/TRBV12-4 TGTGCCAGCAGTTTACCGGAAACAGAGAATGAGCAGTTCTTC CASSLPETENEQFF
- - TRBJ1-5 TRBV10-3 TGTGCCATCAGTGAGTCTTACAGGGTTCAGCCCCAGCATTTT CAISESYRVQPQHF
many TRBD1 TRBJ1-5 TRBV5-5 TGTGCCAGCAGCCCCTCCGGGACAGTCAATCAGCCCCAGCATTTT CASSPSGTVNQPQHF
- - TRBJ2-7 TRBV7-7 TGTGCTAGCAGTCCCGACAGAAGCTCCTACGAGCAGTACTTC CASSPDRSSYEQYF
many - TRBJ1-1 TRBV29-1 TGCAGCGTTGGACGACCCCTGAACACTGAAGCTTTCTTT CSVGRPLNTEAFF
many - TRBJ1-1 TRBV6-5 TGTGCCAGCAGTGCGGACAGCAAAGCTTTCTTT CASSADSKAFF
many - TRBJ2-1 TRBV9 TGTGCCAGCAGCCCAAGGGGCGGAAGCTCCTACAATGAGCAGTTCTTC CASSPRGGSSYNEQFF
few - TRBJ2-7 TRBV20-1 - CSARVGRGSYEHYF
many - TRBJ2-7 TRBV18 TGTGCCAGCTCACTAACAGTGGTCGACGAGCAGTACTTC CASSLTVVDEQYF
many TRBD1 TRBJ1-1 TRBV12-3/TRBV12-4 TGTGCCAGCAGGGAGGGACAGGGGGCTCGAGGAACTGAAGCTTTCTTT CASREGQGARGTEAFF
many - TRBJ2-2 TRBV7-6 TGTGCCAGCAGCCCGACCGGGGGATCGAACACCGGGGAGCTGTTTTTT CASSPTGGSNTGELFF
many TRBD2 TRBJ2-3 TRBV5-1 TGCGCCAGCAGCTTGGTGGCTAGCGGGGGAGGACAGGATACGCAGTATTTT CASSLVASGGGQDTQYF
many TRBD1 TRBJ2-5 TRBV9 TGTGCCAGCAGCGTAGTTGGGACAGGGGTGGAGACCCAGTACTTC CASSVVGTGVETQYF
many - TRBJ1-2 TRBV3-1 TGTGCCAGCAGCCAAGGGGCTGACAAAGGTGGCTACACCTTC CASSQGADKGGYTF
many - TRBJ2-7 TRBV5-1 TGCGCCAGCAGCTTGGCAGGCTCTAGGTACGAGCAGTACTTC CASSLAGSRYEQYF
many TRBD2 TRBJ2-3 TRBV29-1 TGCAGCGTTGCGATGACTAGCGGGGGTGGTACAGATACGCAGTATTTT CSVAMTSGGGTDTQYF
- - TRBJ1-4 TRBV25-1 TGTGCCAGCAGTCAGACGGGGGGATTTAATGAAAAACTGTTTTTT CASSQTGGFNEKLFF
many - TRBJ1-1 TRBV12-3/TRBV12-4 TGTGCCAGCAGTTTACTGGGGTACACTGAAGCTTTCTTT CASSLLGYTEAFF
many - TRBJ2-5 TRBV7-3 TGTGCCAGCAGCTTAGGAGGGCTTGGGGAGACCCAGTACTTC CASSLGGLGETQYF
many - TRBJ2-1 TRBV20-1 TGCAGTGCTAGAGATGCCAGGGTCAATGAGCAGTTCTTC CSARDARVNEQFF
many - TRBJ1-2 TRBV6-6 TGTGCCAGCTATCGTCAGGGTTTAGTAGCCTATGGCTACACCTTC CASYRQGLVAYGYTF
many - TRBJ1-4 TRBV6-1 TGTGCCAGCAGTGAAGTGGATGAAAAACTGTTTTTT CASSEVDEKLFF
many - TRBJ1-2 TRBV20-1 TGCAGTGCTGCCCCCGGGGGGAGCTATGGCTACACCTTC CSAAPGGSYGYTF
many TRBD2 TRBJ2-5 TRBV7-2 TGTGCCAGCAGCTTGGGGCCTAGCGGGGGGGAGACTCAAGAGACCCAGTACTTC CASSLGPSGGETQETQYF
many TRBD2 TRBJ2-5 TRBV2 TGTGCCAGCAGTGGACTAGCGGAAGAGACCCAGTACTTC CASSGLAEETQYF
- - TRBJ2-7 TRBV7-9 TGTGCCAGCAGCTTCGGCAGTGGGCCCTACGAGCAGTACTTC CASSFGSGPYEQYF
many - TRBJ1-1 TRBV18 TGTGCCAGCTCAGATATGAACACTGAAGCTTTCTTT CASSDMNTEAFF
few - TRBJ1-1 TRBV5-6 TGTGCCAGCAGCTTGGATCTCGGCAGCATGAACACTGAAGCTTTCTTT CASSLDLGSMNTEAFF
many TRBD2 TRBJ2-1 TRBV7-3 TGTGCCAGCAGTCCCATTAAGACTAGCGTGAGGAGCTCCTACAATGAGCAGTTCTTC CASSPIKTSVRSSYNEQFF
many - TRBJ2-2 TRBV6-1 TGTGCCAGCAAAGGCCAGCACAACACCGGGGAGCTGTTTTTT CASKGQHNTGELFF
many - TRBJ2-1 TRBV9 TGTGCCAGCAGCGGGCGGGCCCCGCAGAATGAGCAGTTCTTC CASSGRAPQNEQFF
- TRBD2 TRBJ2-5 TRBV9 TGTGCCAGCAGCGACGGGACTAGCGGGGGGGATCGGGAGACCCAGTACTTC CASSDGTSGGDRETQYF
- TRBD1 TRBJ1-2 TRBV29-1 TGCAGCTTAGTCGGACAGGGTCCTCGGGGCTACACATTC CSLVGQGPRGYTF
many TRBD1 TRBJ1-2 TRBV28 TGTGCCAGCAGTTACGCAGGGGGGGACTATGGCTACACCTTC CASSYAGGDYGYTF
- TRBD2 TRBJ2-1 TRBV2 TGTGCCAGCAGTGGGGGACTAGCGGGAGGGCGGAAAGAGCAGTTCTTC CASSGGLAGGRKEQFF
many TRBD1 TRBJ2-1 TRBV5-1 TGCGCCAGCAGCCGACAGGGAGACTCCTACAATGAGCAGTTCTTC CASSRQGDSYNEQFF
many - TRBJ2-5 TRBV5-1 TGCGCCAGCAGTTCTAAAGGGTCGAAAGAGACCCAGTACTTC CASSSKGSKETQYF
- - TRBJ2-5 TRBV5-1 TGCGCCAGCGCCAACAAAGAGAACCAGTACTTC CASANKENQYF
many - TRBJ1-2 TRBV6-5 TGTGCCAGCAGTTACCAGGGAGACTATGGCTACACCTTC CASSYQGDYGYTF
many TRBD2 TRBJ2-1 TRBV3-1 TGTGCCAGCAGCCAAGACGGAGCGGGGGGTCCCAATGAGCAGTTCTTC CASSQDGAGGPNEQFF
- - TRBJ1-1 TRBV6-6 TGTGCCAGCAGAATGCTTGGGGAGGCGGAAGCTTTCTTT CASRMLGEAEAFF
many TRBD1 TRBJ2-7 TRBV6-5 TGTGCCAGCAGTGAATACGGGACAGGGAATCAAGAGCAGTACTTC CASSEYGTGNQEQYF
- - TRBJ1-1 TRBV5-1 TGCGCCAACAGCTTGAGGGGAAGCACTGAAGCTTTCTTT CANSLRGSTEAFF